Detailed here is one T cell receptor beta chain. Its antigen is undetermined. The primer mix had 60 Vbeta and 13 Jbeta primers. This table comes from immunoSEQ multiplex PCR, and its TCRdb copy is limited to in-frame clones, with some not included. The sample holds around 120,000 clones. This record belongs to a study of cytomegalovirus exposure and HLA in healthy donors. Study observations and caveats: Later analysis identified a missense DCLRE1C variant that was linked to TCR beta V- and J-gene trimming.

The CDR3 loop spans 13 amino acids. Germline V CDR1 and CDR2: MNHNS, SASEGT. Trimming pared 4 bases from V and 2 bases from J, leaving 6 bases between. The rearrangement joins TRBV6-1 to TRBJ2-1, with D possibly TRBD1 on 6 matching bases. Sequencing input: PBMCs. The TCR was taken from a man between 18 and 35 years old in good health and CMV-seronegative. Written as DNA, the CDR3 is TGTGCCAGCAGTGGGGGGCCCTACAATGAGCAGTTCTTC. Translated: CASSGGPYNEQFF.